This TCR beta chain comes out of a study of siplizumab effects on memory and regulatory T cells. Study context: Paired mixed lymphocyte reactions were set up, with siplizumab at about 1 ug/mL or without drug.

Mixed lymphocyte reaction cells were cocultured at 37°C for about 6 days. Sequencing used immunoSEQ multiplex PCR; TCRdb keeps in-frame clones, though not all of them. The sample includes 15,000 to 20,000 clones, around 40% seen only once; the top ten take under 7%. The length of the CDR3 is 14 residues. The germline V gene encodes CDR1 SGHDT and CDR2 YYEEEE. Trimming removed 4 bases from V and 5 bases from J, with 13 bases in between. Regarding this clone: Its antigen is not known.

Overall study results and limits: Confirmation that proliferating Tregs from siplizumab cultures had suppressive function was not obtained. Among mappable alloreactive CD4+ clones, the Treg-derived fraction averaged approximately 73% with siplizumab versus 25% to 30% in controls. To unstimulated subsets, only a minor fraction of alloreactive clones could be mapped.

The source of this sequence is a human donor in good health; the cells came from an allogeneic mixed lymphocyte reaction. Some clones in this sample may be carry-over from other donors' samples. This chain connects TRBV5-6 to TRBJ1-5; D not resolved. Sequencing was performed on CFSE-low (dividing) CD4+ T cells sorted from an allogeneic mixed lymphocyte reaction. CDR3 bases: TGTGCCAGCAGCACGCAGGATGCCCATCAGCCCCAGCATTTT. It yields the protein CASSTQDAHQPQHF. Using reference TRBV5-6 and TRBJ1-5 for the parts outside the CDR3, the full variable domain is DAGVTQSPTHLIKTRGQQVTLRCSPKSGHDTVSWYQQALGQGPQFIFQYYEEEERQRGNFPDRFSGHQFPNYSSELNVNALLLGDSALYLCASSTQDAHQPQHFGDGTRLSIL.